These T cell receptor beta chains were read from a single sample in a study of T cells in Graves' hyperthyroidism and ophthalmopathy. MiXCR was run by TCRdb on the multiplex PCR reads, yielding one entry per CDR3 protein. The sample includes about 400,000 distinct CDR3 sequences, 13% seen only once; the top ten take about 9.1%. The sequencing sample was made of blood. All receptors come from a woman aged 18-29 years with Graves' hyperthyroidism. CDR3s include the opening cysteine and the closing phenylalanine or tryptophan. The D gene is left open where the match is weak. Clone size, where shown, is once, few, many, or a class for clones that have expanded.

j_gene	d_gene	abundance	v_gene	CDR3nt	CDR3aa
TRBJ2-7	TRBD1	NA	TRBV20-1	TGCAGTGCTCCGGGATCAGGGGGCCTACTAAAGCCCGAGCAGTACTTC	CSAPGSGGLLKPEQYF
TRBJ1-5	NA	many	TRBV3-1	TGTGCCAGCAGCCAAGTTCAGGGGCCGCTCAGCTCCCAGCATTTT	CASSQVQGPLSSQHF
TRBJ2-3	TRBD2	NA	TRBV4-3	TGCGCCAGCAGCCACCGTAGCGGGAGAAGTATAGATACGCAGTATTTT	CASSHRSGRSIDTQYF
TRBJ1-4	TRBD1	many	TRBV24-1	TGTGCCACCAGTGACTCGGGACAGGATCATGAAAAACTGTTTTTT	CATSDSGQDHEKLFF
TRBJ2-1	NA	few	TRBV6-1	TGTGCCAGCAGGGGATCCGGTGAGCAGTTCTTC	CASRGSGEQFF
TRBJ1-4	NA	NA	TRBV19	TGTGCCAGTAGTATTCAGGGGATGGGAGAAAAACTGTTTTTT	CASSIQGMGEKLFF
TRBJ2-7	TRBD2	many	TRBV6-6	TGTGCCAGCAGTTACCCCGCGACGGGCACCGGGACTAGCGGGGGAGCCAACTCCTACGAGCAGTACTTC	CASSYPATGTGTSGGANSYEQYF
TRBJ2-5	NA	NA	TRBV29-1	TGCAGCGTTGAAGATCGCCCAGGGGTCGAGACCCAGTACTTC	CSVEDRPGVETQYF
TRBJ2-1	NA	many	TRBV27	TGTGCCAGCAGTTTTAGCTGGAGCCACGATGAGCAGTTCTTC	CASSFSWSHDEQFF
TRBJ2-1	TRBD2	many	TRBV30	TGTGCCTGGATTGGACTAGCGGGTGAGCAGTTCTTC	CAWIGLAGEQFF
TRBJ2-7	NA	many	TRBV18	TGTGCCAGCTCACCAATATACAGCTCCTACGAGCAGTACTTC	CASSPIYSSYEQYF
TRBJ2-5	NA	NA	TRBV6-1	TGTGCCAGCGCCAGGGGAGAGACCCAGTACTTC	CASARGETQYF
TRBJ1-1	NA	many	TRBV6-1	TGTGCCAGCAGTTCTGGCGCCAGGGCGATGAACACTGAAGCTTTCTTT	CASSSGARAMNTEAFF
TRBJ1-5	NA	NA	TRBV4-2	TGTGCCAGCAGCCAGGGCCGGGACGGATATCAGCCCCAGCATTTT	CASSQGRDGYQPQHF
TRBJ2-7	TRBD1	many	TRBV11-1	TGTGCCAGCAGCTCCAGGGACAGAGTTTTCTACGAGCAGTACTTC	CASSSRDRVFYEQYF
TRBJ2-1	NA	many	TRBV27	TGTGCCAGCAGTCCCCAGGTTAGCTCCTACAATGAGCAGTTCTTC	CASSPQVSSYNEQFF
TRBJ1-2	NA	few	TRBV9	TGTGCCAGCAGCGTAGCTACGGGACATCAGGATGGCTACACCTTC	CASSVATGHQDGYTF
TRBJ2-3	NA	many	TRBV19	TGTGCCAGTAGGGGAGACGGAGATACGCAGTATTTT	CASRGDGDTQYF
TRBJ1-1	NA	many	TRBV7-8	TGTGCCAGCAGCGGATGGGAGGGCTCGAACACTGAAGCTTTCTTT	CASSGWEGSNTEAFF
TRBJ1-4	NA	NA	TRBV29-1	TGCAGCGGTCTACGGTCGGCTAATGAAAAACTGTTTTTT	CSGLRSANEKLFF
TRBJ2-2	NA	NA	TRBV18	TGTGCCAGCTCACGGTCCGAATACACCGGGGAGCTGTTTTTT	CASSRSEYTGELFF
TRBJ1-4	NA	many	TRBV12-3/TRBV12-4	TGTGCCAGCAGTTTAGGCCCGGCCCCACGGTGGGAAAAACTGTTTTTT	CASSLGPAPRWEKLFF
TRBJ1-5	NA	NA	TRBV6-1	TGTGCCAGCAGTTACAAAATCCCCGGGGAGGTTCCCATGCGTCAAAGGCCGTCGCCCCAGCATTTT	CASSYKIPGEVPMRQRPSPQHF
TRBJ1-5	NA	few	TRBV4-1	TGCGCCAGCAGCCAAGAGAGGCTAGGGGGGTTGGATCAGCCCCAGCATTTT	CASSQERLGGLDQPQHF
TRBJ2-1	NA	many	TRBV12-3/TRBV12-4	TGTGCCAGCAGTCCCCGACACCCCTACAATGAGCAGTTCTTC	CASSPRHPYNEQFF
TRBJ1-5	TRBD1	many	TRBV5-1	TGCGCCAGCAGCTTTTTCGCAGGGGGACAGCCCCAGCATTTT	CASSFFAGGQPQHF
TRBJ1-1	NA	NA	TRBV11-2	TGTGCCAGCAGCCCGACCGTACCGGCGGGCACTGAAGCTTTCTTT	CASSPTVPAGTEAFF
TRBJ1-6	TRBD1	many	TRBV5-1	TGCGCCAGCAGCCCTGGGGACAGCAAAAGCTCCTATAATTCACCCCTCCACTTT	CASSPGDSKSSYNSPLHF
TRBJ2-1	NA	many	TRBV20-1	TGCAGTGCTAGAGATCTGGCGGCCGAGCAGTTCTTC	CSARDLAAEQFF
TRBJ2-3	NA	many	TRBV24-1	TGTGCCACCAGTGATTGGGTTAGTGGGGAGCGCGCCGATACGCAGTATTTT	CATSDWVSGERADTQYF
TRBJ2-7	NA	many	TRBV2	TGTGCCAGTAAACGGGATTCCCTCTACGAGCAGTACTTC	CASKRDSLYEQYF
TRBJ1-1	TRBD1	many	TRBV5-4	TGTGCCAGCAGCGGGATGACAGGGGAGACTGAAGCTTTCTTT	CASSGMTGETEAFF
TRBJ2-3	TRBD2	many	TRBV27	TGTGCCAGCAGTGAGGTAGCGGGAGAAGGCGGCACAGATACGCAGTATTTT	CASSEVAGEGGTDTQYF
TRBJ1-5	NA	many	TRBV12-3/TRBV12-4	TGTGCCAGCAGTTGGGACGGTCAGAATCAGCCCCAGCATTTT	CASSWDGQNQPQHF
TRBJ2-2	NA	many	TRBV2	TGTGCCAGCAGCCCGGACGGACCGAACACCGGGGAGCTGTTTTTT	CASSPDGPNTGELFF
TRBJ2-7	NA	many	TRBV7-9	TGTGCCAGCAGTTTATGGGGGCGCGAGCAGTACTTC	CASSLWGREQYF
TRBJ2-2	TRBD1	many	TRBV20-1	TGCAGTGCTAGGGGGGACAGGGCGGGCACCGGGGAGCTGTTTTTT	CSARGDRAGTGELFF
TRBJ1-2	NA	many	TRBV3-1	TGTGCCAGCAGCCAATACCTTTCAGGGAACTATGGCTACACCTTC	CASSQYLSGNYGYTF
TRBJ1-1	TRBD1	NA	TRBV6-1	TGTGTCAGCAGTACGGGACAGGGGGTAAACACTGAAGCTTTCTTT	CVSSTGQGVNTEAFF
TRBJ2-3	NA	many	TRBV20-1	TGCAGTGCTGCAGACAGTTCTACCACAGATACGCAGTATTTT	CSAADSSTTDTQYF
TRBJ2-1	TRBD2	few	TRBV15	TGTGCCACCAGCAGAAGACTAGCGGGGGCCCCAAAAGGTGAGCAGTTCTTC	CATSRRLAGAPKGEQFF